Listed below are T cell receptor beta chains from one sample, sequenced in a study of neoadjuvant nivolumab and ipilimumab in lung cancer. The assay was immunoSEQ multiplex PCR, and TCRdb's table has in-frame clones only and misses some. Of tens of thousands of clones listed, around 89% were seen once; the top ten hold more than 3%. The material sequenced was blood, taken before neoadjuvant nivolumab, alone or with ipilimumab. The receptor source for this set is an adult with non-small cell lung cancer. Some clones in this sample may be carry-over from other donors' samples. CDR3s include the opening cysteine and the closing phenylalanine or tryptophan. Fields, in order: clone size, J gene, V gene, CDR3 length, D gene, CDR3 DNA, CDR3 protein. The D gene is left open where the match is weak. Clone sizes are given selectively: once, few, many, or a class where the clone is expanded.

clone_size: -; j_call: TRBJ2-1; v_call: TRBV25-1; cdr3_length: 15; d_call: TRBD2; cdr3_nt: TGTGCCAGCAGCGGAGCGGGAGCCGGTGACCATGAGCAGTTCTTC; cdr3_aa: CASSGAGAGDHEQFF
clone_size: -; j_call: TRBJ1-1; v_call: TRBV9; cdr3_length: 18; d_call: TRBD1; cdr3_nt: TGTGCCAGCAGCGGGAACCGGGACAGGGGATCGAAGGACACTGAAGCTTTCTTT; cdr3_aa: CASSGNRDRGSKDTEAFF
clone_size: -; j_call: TRBJ2-7; v_call: TRBV2; cdr3_length: 14; d_call: TRBD2; cdr3_nt: TGTGCCAGCAGTGAAGGGTGGACTAGCGGGAGATCGTACTTC; cdr3_aa: CASSEGWTSGRSYF
clone_size: -; j_call: TRBJ2-3; v_call: TRBV9; cdr3_length: 16; d_call: TRBD2; cdr3_nt: TGTGCCAGCAGCGTGGCGACTAGCGCCAGCACAGATACGCAGTATTTT; cdr3_aa: CASSVATSASTDTQYF
clone_size: -; j_call: TRBJ1-2; v_call: TRBV7-9; cdr3_length: 18; d_call: TRBD1; cdr3_nt: TGTGCCAGCAGCCAGATACGGACCGGGACAGGGGGAAACTATGGCTACACCTTC; cdr3_aa: CASSQIRTGTGGNYGYTF
clone_size: once; j_call: TRBJ2-1; v_call: TRBV29-1; cdr3_length: 12; d_call: -; cdr3_nt: TGCAGCGTTGTTCCCCAGACCCATGAGCAGTTCTTC; cdr3_aa: CSVVPQTHEQFF
clone_size: -; j_call: TRBJ2-7; v_call: TRBV5-1; cdr3_length: 14; d_call: -; cdr3_nt: TGCGCCAGCAGCTTTTTAGCAGGGGATTACGAGCAGTACTTC; cdr3_aa: CASSFLAGDYEQYF
clone_size: -; j_call: TRBJ2-2; v_call: TRBV6-1; cdr3_length: 14; d_call: TRBD1; cdr3_nt: TGTGCCAGCAGAGACGACAGGGGGTACGGGGAGCTGTTTTTT; cdr3_aa: CASRDDRGYGELFF
clone_size: once; j_call: TRBJ2-3; v_call: TRBV15; cdr3_length: 16; d_call: TRBD2; cdr3_nt: TGTGCCACCAGCAGTCGTGGCGGGACTAGTCCAGATACGCAGTATTTT; cdr3_aa: CATSSRGGTSPDTQYF
clone_size: -; j_call: TRBJ2-7; v_call: TRBV6-5; cdr3_length: 14; d_call: -; cdr3_nt: TGTGCCAGCAGTTACTTTAGCGTCCCCTACGAGCAGTACTTC; cdr3_aa: CASSYFSVPYEQYF
clone_size: -; j_call: TRBJ2-7; v_call: TRBV7-2; cdr3_length: 19; d_call: TRBD1; cdr3_nt: TGTGCCAGCAGCTTTAGCCGCCGCCAGACAGGGGAGGATAGATACGAGCAGTACTTC; cdr3_aa: CASSFSRRQTGEDRYEQYF
clone_size: few; j_call: TRBJ2-5; v_call: TRBV19; cdr3_length: 14; d_call: TRBD2; cdr3_nt: TGTGCCAGTAGTACAGGGACTAGTCCGGAGACCCAGTACTTC; cdr3_aa: CASSTGTSPETQYF
clone_size: -; j_call: TRBJ2-3; v_call: TRBV5-1; cdr3_length: 14; d_call: -; cdr3_nt: TGCGCCAGCAGCTTCGGCGGGACCACAGATACGCAGTATTTT; cdr3_aa: CASSFGGTTDTQYF
clone_size: -; j_call: TRBJ2-7; v_call: TRBV7-2; cdr3_length: 14; d_call: TRBD1; cdr3_nt: TGTGCCAGCAGCCCTTGGACAGGGTTCGACGAGCAGTACTTC; cdr3_aa: CASSPWTGFDEQYF
clone_size: -; j_call: TRBJ2-3; v_call: TRBV29-1; cdr3_length: 14; d_call: -; cdr3_nt: TGCAGCGTTGACCGGGGGACGGGCACAGATACGCAGTATTTT; cdr3_aa: CSVDRGTGTDTQYF
clone_size: -; j_call: TRBJ2-5; v_call: TRBV5-6; cdr3_length: 14; d_call: -; cdr3_nt: TGTGCCAGCAGCTTAAAGGCAGGTAGGAAGACCCAGTACTTC; cdr3_aa: CASSLKAGRKTQYF